This T cell receptor beta chain was identified in a study of T cell responses to AZD1222 COVID-19 vaccine (dated by TCRdb to the early 2020s). Turning to the overall study: AZD1222 recipients with second doses at about 4 weeks or about 12 weeks were pooled, because spike-specific TCR depth and breadth did not differ between schedules. Enrollment into the trials was organized by age into subgroups of 18-55, 56-69 and 70-plus years, and those subgroups contained roughly 140, 27 and 60 TCR-sequenced participants, respectively. A total of just over 230 trial participants underwent TCR sequencing, of whom around 200 received two doses of AZD1222 and 26 received two doses of the MenACWY control vaccine. Broader findings and caveats from the paper: Nearly half of unique spike-specific TCRs reportedly recognized epitopes outside regions mutated in the B.1.351 and B.1.1.7 variants. After two AZD1222 doses, both the breadth and the depth of spike-specific TCRs were significantly higher than at day 0 and than in MenACWY recipients. The whole spike protein was spanned by vaccine-associated CD4 TCRs, and dominant responses were seen in regions 160-218 and 743-854. Because no samples from the day 14 peak response were available, repertoires could be characterized only after the peak T cell response. Only five or six AZD1222 recipients were SARS-CoV-2 seropositive at baseline, limiting conclusions about previously exposed vaccinees. Participants were mostly white British, with more females than males. The authors suggested clonal diversity may have been underestimated. The 56-69-year group was small, and its depth increase did not reach significance, likely because of low power.

Measured from the cysteine to the phenylalanine, the CDR3 is 15 residues long. CDR3 DNA is the only sequence kept; it has 45 bases, read in frame from the first base. From V the trimming removes 3 bases and from J it removes 2 bases, while the gene matches leave 3 bases of the junction unaccounted for. CDR1 KGHSH and CDR2 LQKENI were looked up in the germline V gene. The time point label here, explained by the study, means: baseline before first vaccination. Samples from vaccinated people were obtained from the UK trials COV001 and COV002, which included a single-blind randomized controlled phase 2/3 trial of AZD1222 (ChAdOx1 nCoV-19) in healthy adults. For TCRbeta chain sequencing, PBMC samples from trial participants were taken at day 0 and at day 28 after the second dose. This clone is a singleton in its sample. Its antigen specificity is not known. The input lacks base qualities; no much larger clone sits a single base away.

The CDR3 regions of human TCRbeta chains were subjected to immunosequencing. Processing in the source paper ran as follows. Repertoire TCRs were matched against a reference library of SARS-CoV-2-specific TCRs generated with the MIRA antigen-specificity platform. Breadth was defined as the fraction of unique TCRs that were SARS-CoV-2-associated. Depth was defined as the fraction of total T cells that were SARS-CoV-2-associated. Each spike-specific TCR was assigned to its reactive spike region and to a CD4 or CD8 class using the MIRA data. Log10-transformed breadth and depth values were compared by one-way ANOVA with Sidak's multiple comparisons tests. As stored in TCRdb, this immuneACCESS dataset retains in-frame rearrangements with V and J assigned. A fraction of the clones does not appear; measured against another copy, unresolved V genes explain less than half of the discrepancy, and the remainder lacks a known reason. V, J and clone size reflect that table, while D and trimming were determined from the DNA. The sample table lists roughly 120,000 clones, approximately 90% of them with a count of one. The ten largest clonotypes hold 1.6% of the sample.

The sequence joins TRBV18 to TRBJ1-2, with TRBD1 matching 10 junction bases. The sequence was obtained from an adult in good health. The material sequenced was peripheral blood, taken on day 0 of AZD1222 vaccination. The DNA sequence is as follows: TGTGCCAGCTCACCGGGACAGGGGTCCAACTATGGCTACACCTTC. Its amino acids are CASSPGQGSNYGYTF.